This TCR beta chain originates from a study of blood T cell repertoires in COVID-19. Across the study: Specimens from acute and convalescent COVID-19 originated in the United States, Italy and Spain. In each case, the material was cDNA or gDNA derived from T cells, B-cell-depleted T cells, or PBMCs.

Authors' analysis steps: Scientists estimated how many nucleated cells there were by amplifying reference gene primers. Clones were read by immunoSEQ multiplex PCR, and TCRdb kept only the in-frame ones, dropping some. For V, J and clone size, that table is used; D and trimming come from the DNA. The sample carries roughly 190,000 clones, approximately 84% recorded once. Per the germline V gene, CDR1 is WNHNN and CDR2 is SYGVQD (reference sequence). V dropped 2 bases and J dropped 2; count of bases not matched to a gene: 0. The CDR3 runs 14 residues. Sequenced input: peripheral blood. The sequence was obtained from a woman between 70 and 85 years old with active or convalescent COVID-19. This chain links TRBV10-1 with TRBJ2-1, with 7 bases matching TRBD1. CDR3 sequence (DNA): TGCGCCAGCAGTGAGGGACAGGCCTACAATGAGCAGTTCTTC. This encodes CASSEGQAYNEQFF.